Following are 9 T cell receptor beta chains from one sample sequenced in a study of shared clonotypes between healthy human individuals. Assay used: immunoSEQ multiplex PCR; TCRdb lists only in-frame clones, some missing. This sample yields hundreds of thousands of clones, of which around 97% are seen a single time; 0.055% to 0.07% belongs to the top ten. The specimen sequenced was naive CD4+ T cells sorted from blood. The subset is: CD45RA+ positively selected. The receptors come from a woman aged 25 to 39 in good health.

This chain uses TRBV28 with TRBJ1-5; TRBD1 matches at 8 bases. The V gene end was trimmed by 3 bases and the J gene end by 4 bases; junction bases not matched to a gene: 8. From germline, CDR1 is MDHEN and CDR2 SYDVKM. This CDR3 spans 16 amino acids. DNA for the CDR3: TGTGCCAGCAGTTTCCAGGGGGCTCCCTCAAATCAGCCCCAGCATTTT. This encodes CASSFQGAPSNQPQHF.

The chain recombines TRBV9 with TRBJ2-3; D gene uncertain. The V gene's germline CDR1 is SGDLS and CDR2 YYNGEE. V lost 4 bases to trimming and J lost 3 bases, with 12 bases between them. The CDR3 consists of 14 residues. CDR3 sequence (DNA): TGTGCCAGCAGCTCAAGACGGGCGACAGATACGCAGTATTTT. Translated, it gives CASSSRRATDTQYF.

The chain has TRBV6-8 and TRBJ1-5, with D maybe TRBD1 (5 bases). The germline V gene encodes CDR1 MNHGY and CDR2 SAAAGT. Trimming removed 4 bases from V and 2 bases from J, with 9 bases in between. CDR3 size: 14 residues. CDR3 nucleotide sequence: TGTGCCAGCAGTTCCTCGGGGGGCAATCAGCCCCAGCATTTT. Its translation: CASSSSGGNQPQHF.

The chain carries TRBV18 and TRBJ2-2; D remains ambiguous. The CDR3 has 14 amino acids. V lost 0 bases to trimming and J lost 3 bases, with 5 bases between them. Germline V CDR1 and CDR2: KGHSH, LQKENI. The CDR3 coding sequence is TGTGCCAGCTCACCACCGCCGCACACCGGGGAGCTGTTTTTT. Its protein product is CASSPPPHTGELFF.

The V call is TRBV19, the J call TRBJ2-1, with TRBD2 identical over 7 bases. The length of the CDR3 is 17 residues. J lost 6 bases, V lost 7 bases, and 18 bases had no gene match. Germline CDR1 and CDR2: LNHDA and SQIVND (reference sequence). The CDR3 loop reads CASKEGNAGVVSNEQFF. Here the CDR3 DNA reads TGTGCCAGTAAAGAGGGCAATGCGGGAGTGGTTAGCAATGAGCAGTTCTTC.

The gene calls are TRBV5-4 and TRBJ1-2; 8 bases map to TRBD1. The CDR3 has 15 amino acids. CDR1 and CDR2 (germline): SGHNT, YYREEE (reference sequence). Losses at the gene ends were 4 bases for V and 8 bases for J; bases not matched to a gene: 13. As DNA, the CDR3 is TGTGCCAGCAGCAACCAACGGACAGGGACTATGGGCTACACCTTC. Its protein is CASSNQRTGTMGYTF.

The chain has TRBV5-1 and TRBJ2-1; 8 bases line up with TRBD1. The J segment lost 9 bases and the V segment lost 1 base, leaving 15 bases of the junction unmatched. CDR3 length: 17 amino acids. Germline CDR1 SGHRS, CDR2 YFSETQ. The CDR3 protein is CASSLWEPGQDFGEQFF. CDR3 nucleotides: TGCGCCAGCAGCTTGTGGGAGCCGGGACAGGACTTTGGTGAGCAGTTCTTC.

The CDR3 reads CASSKTGAPYSGANVLTF. The CDR3 DNA sequence: TGTGCCAGCAGTAAGACAGGGGCCCCTTACTCTGGGGCCAACGTCCTGACTTTC. V gene TRBV27 combines with J gene TRBJ2-6; TRBD1 matches at 8 bases. The ends lost 5 bases at V and 0 bases at J; junction bases unmatched: 9. Germline V CDR1 and CDR2: MNHEY, SMNVEV (reference sequence). The CDR3 is 18 amino acids.

V gene TRBV7-9 combines with J gene TRBJ2-5; TRBD2 agrees at 10 bases. V shed 8 bases and J 5 bases; nucleotides not matched to a gene: 8. This CDR3 has 14 residues. Germline lookup yields CDR1 SEHNR and CDR2 FQNEAQ (reference sequence). Here the CDR3 reads CASLAGAGQETQYF. The CDR3 coding sequence is TGTGCCAGCCTAGCGGGAGCGGGGCAGGAGACCCAGTACTTC.